This entry is about one T cell receptor beta chain. The target antigen is unknown. The sample is drawn from a study of shared clonotypes between healthy human individuals. Using immunoSEQ multiplex PCR, the repertoire was profiled, and TCRdb retains in-frame clones only, with some absent. The top ten hold less than 0.06% of the sample, which has hundreds of thousands of clones, almost 97% seen once. Findings and limits, study-wide: When compared with the clonotypes that were shared by all four sorted-subset donors, the non-shared clonotypes turned out to have lower generation probabilities. Genetic and exposure-history diversity was limited by the few donors.

The CDR3 extends over 15 amino acids. Germline assignment: CDR1 SGHTS and CDR2 YDEGEE. V was pared by 0 bases and J by 2 bases, with 10 bases between. Those who donated were healthy HIV-negative adults, with no recent acute infections or vaccinations reported. A split of CD4+ cells into CD45RA+ naive and CD45RA-negative memory subsets was performed. The chain combines TRBV5-8 with TRBJ2-3, with unresolved D. This clonotype was sampled from a woman aged 25 to 39 in good health. The material sequenced was naive CD4+ T cells sorted from blood. Subset defined: CD45RA+ positively selected. CDR3 DNA: TGTGCCAGCAGCTTGGAGGGTCGATCCACAGATACGCAGTATTTT. Its protein is CASSLEGRSTDTQYF.